Presented here are 3 T cell receptor beta chains from one specimen sequenced in a study of technical replicates of blood from four donors. The repertoire was sequenced with immunoSEQ multiplex PCR; TCRdb's copy has only in-frame clones and lacks some. The repertoire holds about 80,000 clones, with 95% to 98% as singletons. Sequenced: T cells isolated from PBMCs. The receptors here all came from a human donor in good health.

The V call is TRBV5-4, the J call TRBJ2-7; 8 bases align to TRBD1. This CDR3 has 13 residues. Germline V gives CDR1 SGHNT, CDR2 YYREEE (reference sequence). The junction had 6 bases not matched to a gene; V was cut back by 4 bases and J by 6 bases. CDR3 DNA sequence: TGTGCCAGCAGCGAGGACAGGGCCTCCGAGCAGTACTTC. Its translation: CASSEDRASEQYF.

This clone was recorded once. The genes are TRBV28 and TRBJ2-7, with a possible D match to TRBD2 (6 bases). With 6 bases removed from V and 3 bases from J, the gap between germline ends came to 12 bases. Per germline, CDR1 MDHEN and CDR2 SYDVKM. The CDR3 length is 13 residues. In DNA form, the CDR3 reads TGTGCCAGCAGCGGGAGCCCCCTCTACGAGCAGTACTTC. Protein sequence: CASSGSPLYEQYF.

V gene TRBV6-5 combines with J gene TRBJ1-1; 7 bases agree with TRBD1. The CDR3 is made up of 12 amino acids. Trimming cost V 5 bases and J 11 bases; bases outside gene matches: 8. The germline V gene encodes CDR1 MNHEY and CDR2 SVGAGI. The CDR3 here is CASSPDRAWAFF. CDR3 coding DNA: TGTGCCAGCAGTCCCGACAGGGCATGGGCTTTCTTT.